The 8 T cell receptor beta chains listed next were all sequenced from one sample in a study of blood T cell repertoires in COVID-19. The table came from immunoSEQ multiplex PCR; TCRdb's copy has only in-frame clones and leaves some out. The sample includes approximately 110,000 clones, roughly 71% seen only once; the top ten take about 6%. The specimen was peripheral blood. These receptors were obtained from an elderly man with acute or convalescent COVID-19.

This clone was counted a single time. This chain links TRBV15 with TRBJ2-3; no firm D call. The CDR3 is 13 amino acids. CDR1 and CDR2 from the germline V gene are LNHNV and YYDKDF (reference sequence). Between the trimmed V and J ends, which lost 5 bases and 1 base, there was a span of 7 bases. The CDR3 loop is CATSARGTDTQYF. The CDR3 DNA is TGTGCCACCAGCGCCCGCGGCACAGATACGCAGTATTTT.

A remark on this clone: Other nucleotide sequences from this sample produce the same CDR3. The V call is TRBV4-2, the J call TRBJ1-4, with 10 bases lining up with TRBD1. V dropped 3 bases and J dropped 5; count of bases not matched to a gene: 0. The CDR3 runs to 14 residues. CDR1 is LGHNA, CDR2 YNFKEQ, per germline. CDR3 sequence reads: CASSQDRGNEKLFF. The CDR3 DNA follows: TGTGCCAGCAGCCAGGACAGGGGGAATGAAAAACTGTTTTTT.

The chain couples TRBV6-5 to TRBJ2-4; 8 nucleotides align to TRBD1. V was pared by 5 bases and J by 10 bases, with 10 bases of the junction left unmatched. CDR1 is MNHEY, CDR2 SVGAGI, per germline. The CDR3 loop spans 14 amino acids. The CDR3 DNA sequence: TGTGCCAGCAGTCCAACCCGCCAGGGGGCTATTCAGTACTTC. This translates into CASSPTRQGAIQYF.

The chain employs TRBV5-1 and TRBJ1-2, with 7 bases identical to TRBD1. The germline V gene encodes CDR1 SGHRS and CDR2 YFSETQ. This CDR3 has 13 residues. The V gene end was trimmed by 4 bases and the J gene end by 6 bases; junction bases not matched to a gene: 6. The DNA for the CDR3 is TGCGCCAGCAGCCCGGAGGGGGCTGATGGCTACACCTTC. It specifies CASSPEGADGYTF.

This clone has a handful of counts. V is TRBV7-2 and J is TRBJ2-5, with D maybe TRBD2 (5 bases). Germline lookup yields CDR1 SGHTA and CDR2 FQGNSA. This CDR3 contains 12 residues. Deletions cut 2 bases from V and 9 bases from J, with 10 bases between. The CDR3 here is CASSLLEAAQYF. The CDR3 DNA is TGTGCCAGCAGCTTATTGGAAGCGGCCCAGTACTTC.

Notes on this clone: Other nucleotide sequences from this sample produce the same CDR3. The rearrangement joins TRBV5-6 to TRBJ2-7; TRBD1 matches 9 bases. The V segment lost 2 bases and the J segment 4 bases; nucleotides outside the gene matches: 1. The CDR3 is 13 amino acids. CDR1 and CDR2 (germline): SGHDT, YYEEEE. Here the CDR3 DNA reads TGTGCCAGCAGCTTACAGGGGGCTTACGAGCAGTACTTC. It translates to CASSLQGAYEQYF.

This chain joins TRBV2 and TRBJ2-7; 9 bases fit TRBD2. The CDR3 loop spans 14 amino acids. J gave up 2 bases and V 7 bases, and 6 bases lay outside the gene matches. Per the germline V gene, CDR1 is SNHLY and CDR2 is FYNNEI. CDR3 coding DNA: TGTGCCAGCAAGCTAGCGGGGTACACCTACGAGCAGTACTTC. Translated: CASKLAGYTYEQYF.

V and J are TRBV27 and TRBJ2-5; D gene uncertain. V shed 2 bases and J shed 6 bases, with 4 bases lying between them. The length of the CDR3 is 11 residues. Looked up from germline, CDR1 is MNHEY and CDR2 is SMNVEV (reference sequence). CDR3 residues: CASSLGQTQYF. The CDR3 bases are TGTGCCAGCAGTTTAGGGCAGACCCAGTACTTC.